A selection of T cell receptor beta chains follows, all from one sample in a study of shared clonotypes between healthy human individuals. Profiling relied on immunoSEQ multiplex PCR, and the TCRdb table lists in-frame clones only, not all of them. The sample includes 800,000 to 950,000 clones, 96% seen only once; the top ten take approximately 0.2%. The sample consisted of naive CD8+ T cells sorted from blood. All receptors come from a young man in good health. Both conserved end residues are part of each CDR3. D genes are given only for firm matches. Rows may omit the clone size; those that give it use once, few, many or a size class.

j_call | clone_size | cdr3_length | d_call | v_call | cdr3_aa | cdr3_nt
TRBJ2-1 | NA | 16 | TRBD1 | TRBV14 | CASSQDFGTGMLEQFF | TGTGCCAGCAGCCAAGATTTCGGGACAGGGATGCTTGAGCAGTTCTTC
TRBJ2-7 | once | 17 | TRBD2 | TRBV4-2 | CASSSRTSGRGAYEQYF | TGTGCCAGCAGCTCCCGGACTAGCGGGAGGGGGGCCTACGAGCAGTACTTC
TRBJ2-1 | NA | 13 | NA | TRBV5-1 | CASSVGLINEQFF | TGCGCCAGCAGTGTGGGACTGATTAATGAGCAGTTCTTC
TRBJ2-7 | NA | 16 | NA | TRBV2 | CASRGVGTQASYEQYF | TGTGCCAGCAGGGGGGTCGGTACGCAGGCCTCCTACGAGCAGTACTTC
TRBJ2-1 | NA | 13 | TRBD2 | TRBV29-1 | CSALGLGGDEQFF | TGCAGCGCCTTAGGACTTGGGGGGGATGAGCAGTTCTTC
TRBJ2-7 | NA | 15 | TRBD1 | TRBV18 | CASSPIDRADYEQYF | TGTGCCAGCTCACCGATCGACAGGGCGGACTACGAGCAGTACTTC
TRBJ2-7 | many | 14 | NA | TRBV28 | CASSPYTTTYEQYF | TGTGCCAGCAGTCCTTACACTACGACCTACGAGCAGTACTTC
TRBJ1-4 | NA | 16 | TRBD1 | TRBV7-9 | CASSSATDRVKEKLFF | TGTGCCAGCAGCTCAGCAACGGACAGGGTAAAAGAAAAACTGTTTTTT
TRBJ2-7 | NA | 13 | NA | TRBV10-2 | CASTSTGSYEQYF | TGCGCCAGCACCTCAACAGGGTCCTACGAGCAGTACTTC
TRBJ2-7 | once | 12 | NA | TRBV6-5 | CASSSPIYEQYF | TGTGCCAGCAGCAGCCCCATCTACGAGCAGTACTTC
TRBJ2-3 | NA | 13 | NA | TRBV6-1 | CASSEDRTDTQYF | TGTGCCAGCAGTGAAGATCGCACAGATACGCAGTATTTT
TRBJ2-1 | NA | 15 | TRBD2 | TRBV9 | CASSPRGGLIYEQFF | TGTGCCAGCAGCCCTCGGGGAGGGCTTATCTATGAGCAGTTCTTC
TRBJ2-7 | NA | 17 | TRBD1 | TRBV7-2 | CASSYYPPGQGGYEQYF | TGTGCCAGCAGCTACTACCCCCCGGGACAGGGAGGCTACGAGCAGTACTTC
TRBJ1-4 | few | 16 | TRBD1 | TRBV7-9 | CASTQTDRGLNEKLFF | TGTGCCAGCACCCAGACCGACAGGGGCCTGAATGAAAAACTGTTTTTT
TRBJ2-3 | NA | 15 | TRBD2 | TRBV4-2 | CASSQDGRITDTQYF | TGTGCCAGCAGCCAAGACGGGAGGATCACAGATACGCAGTATTTT
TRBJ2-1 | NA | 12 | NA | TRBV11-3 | CASSFTDNEQFF | TGTGCCAGCAGCTTTACGGACAATGAGCAGTTCTTC
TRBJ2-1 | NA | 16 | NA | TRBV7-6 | CASSLSDGSSYNEQFF | TGTGCCAGCAGCTTATCGGACGGTAGCTCCTACAATGAGCAGTTCTTC
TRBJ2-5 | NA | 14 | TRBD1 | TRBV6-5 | CASSYSGTGETQYF | TGTGCCAGCAGTTACTCAGGGACAGGAGAGACCCAGTACTTC
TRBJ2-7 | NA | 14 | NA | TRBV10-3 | CAISQGPSSYEQYF | TGTGCCATCAGTCAGGGCCCTAGCTCCTACGAGCAGTACTTC
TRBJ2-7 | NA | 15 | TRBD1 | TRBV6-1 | CASSQSGTGGYEQYF | TGTGCCAGCAGTCAATCCGGGACAGGGGGCTACGAGCAGTACTTC
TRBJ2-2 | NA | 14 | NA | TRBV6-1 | CASRENAVTGELFF | TGTGCCAGCAGGGAGAATGCGGTCACCGGGGAGCTGTTTTTT
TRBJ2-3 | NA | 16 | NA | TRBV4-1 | CASSQGDPVRADTQYF | TGCGCCAGCAGCCAAGGTGATCCGGTCAGGGCAGATACGCAGTATTTT
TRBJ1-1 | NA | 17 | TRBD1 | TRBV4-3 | CASSQDSLAGGNTEAFF | TGCGCCAGCAGCCAAGATAGTTTGGCAGGGGGGAACACTGAAGCTTTCTTT
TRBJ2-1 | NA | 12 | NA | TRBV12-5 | CASGFGYNEQFF | TGTGCTAGTGGTTTCGGCTACAATGAGCAGTTCTTC
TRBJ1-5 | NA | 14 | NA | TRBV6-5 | CASRGGASNQPQHF | TGTGCCAGCAGGGGGGGGGCTAGCAATCAGCCCCAGCATTTT
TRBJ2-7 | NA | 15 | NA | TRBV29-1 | CSVEPNGWGRYEQYF | TGCAGCGTTGAGCCAAATGGTTGGGGAAGGTACGAGCAGTACTTC
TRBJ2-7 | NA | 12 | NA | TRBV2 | CASRGSVYEQYF | TGTGCCAGCCGTGGTAGCGTCTACGAGCAGTACTTC
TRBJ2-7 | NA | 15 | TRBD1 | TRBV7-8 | CASSIQAGGGYEQYF | TGTGCCAGCAGCATTCAGGCAGGGGGTGGATACGAGCAGTACTTC
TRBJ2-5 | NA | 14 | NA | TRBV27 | CASSLHGPQETQYF | TGTGCCAGCAGTTTACATGGTCCGCAAGAGACCCAGTACTTC
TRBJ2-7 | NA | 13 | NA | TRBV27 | CASSLKSPYEQYF | TGTGCCAGCAGTTTAAAGTCCCCTTACGAGCAGTACTTC
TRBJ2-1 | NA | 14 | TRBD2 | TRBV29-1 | CSVESGSRFNEQFF | TGCAGCGTCGAAAGCGGGAGTCGCTTCAATGAGCAGTTCTTC
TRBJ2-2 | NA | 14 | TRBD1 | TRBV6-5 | CASSTGGEDGELFF | TGTGCCAGCAGCACAGGGGGCGAAGACGGGGAGCTGTTTTTT
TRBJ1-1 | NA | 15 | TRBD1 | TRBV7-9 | CASSLVGQGNTEAFF | TGTGCCAGCAGCCTAGTGGGACAGGGAAACACTGAAGCTTTCTTT
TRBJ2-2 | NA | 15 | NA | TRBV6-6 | CASSSERTNTGELFF | TGTGCCAGCAGTTCGGAGCGGACGAACACCGGGGAGCTGTTTTTT
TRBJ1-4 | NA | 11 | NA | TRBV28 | CASGMVGKLFF | TGTGCCAGCGGGATGGTGGGAAAACTGTTTTTT
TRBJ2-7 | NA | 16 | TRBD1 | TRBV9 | CASSVDGTGSIDEQYF | TGTGCCAGCAGCGTAGATGGGACAGGGAGTATCGACGAGCAGTACTTC
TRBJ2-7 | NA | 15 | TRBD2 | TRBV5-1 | CASSSGTSGRYEQYF | TGCGCCAGCAGCTCCGGGACTAGCGGGAGATACGAGCAGTACTTC
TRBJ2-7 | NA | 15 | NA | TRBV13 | CASSSRRRDTYEQYF | TGTGCCAGCAGCTCTCGCCGCAGGGACACCTACGAGCAGTACTTC
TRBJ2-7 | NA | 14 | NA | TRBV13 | CASSRLGNSYEQYF | TGTGCCAGCTCGCGGCTTGGGAATTCCTACGAGCAGTACTTC
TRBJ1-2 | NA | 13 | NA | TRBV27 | CASSPDGYYGYTF | TGTGCCAGCAGTCCCGACGGGTACTATGGCTACACCTTC
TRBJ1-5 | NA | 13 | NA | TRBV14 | CASSQLPTQPQHF | TGTGCCAGCAGCCAACTCCCAACTCAGCCCCAGCATTTT
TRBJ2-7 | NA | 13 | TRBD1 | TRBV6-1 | CASSVDRSYEQYF | TGTGCCAGCAGTGTGGACAGGAGCTACGAGCAGTACTTC
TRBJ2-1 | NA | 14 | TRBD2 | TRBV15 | CATSRTSGGSEQFF | TGTGCCACCAGCAGGACTAGCGGAGGGAGTGAGCAGTTCTTC
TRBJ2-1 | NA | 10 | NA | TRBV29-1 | CSVADNEQFF | TGCAGCGTTGCTGACAATGAGCAGTTCTTC
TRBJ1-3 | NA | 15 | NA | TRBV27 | CASSPLGGSGNTIYF | TGTGCCAGCAGTCCCCTAGGGGGGTCTGGAAACACCATATATTTT
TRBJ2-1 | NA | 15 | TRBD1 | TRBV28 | CASSLQDRGRHEQFF | TGTGCCAGCAGTTTACAGGACAGGGGGCGTCATGAGCAGTTCTTC
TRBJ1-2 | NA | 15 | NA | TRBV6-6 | CASSSPTAQDYGYTF | TGTGCCAGCAGTTCCCCCACCGCACAGGACTATGGCTACACCTTC
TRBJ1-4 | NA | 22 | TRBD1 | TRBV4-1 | CASSQEGSEGAIRAVVGEKLFF | TGCGCCAGCAGCCAAGAAGGTTCGGAGGGGGCGATTAGGGCGGTCGTCGGTGAAAAACTGTTTTTT